This TCR beta chain appears in the sequencing data of a study of shared clonotypes between healthy human individuals (dated by TCRdb to the early 2020s). Regarding the research as a whole: A couple of women and a few men aged 18 to 49 years were included in the cohort. Between about 0.8 and 9 billion PBMCs per donor were obtained by leukapheresis. Different laboratories and diverse techniques were used to prepare libraries and sequence TCR repertoires, to increase sequencing depth and limit assay-specific biases. To estimate repertoire size and how much clonotype sharing occurs between individuals, the study deeply sequenced the blood TCR repertoires of 5 or 6 healthy adults. For each donor, CD4 naive and CD4 memory were each given three plates, CD8 naive was given two plates, and CD8 memory was given one plate. Broad study findings and their caveats: Sampling was restricted to blood, and TCR repertoires in tissue are likely to differ from TCR repertoires in blood. Even with the large sequencing depth, rarefaction of the sorted-subset datasets indicated that sequencing was incomplete. Pairwise subsampling led to the expectation that sequencing depth would affect the degree of clonotype sharing among donors. Because the study included only a small number of donors, the genetic and exposure-history diversity represented was limited. Naive subsets generally had larger estimated clonotype richness than memory subsets. Across a handful of donors, roughly 5% of naive CD4, 3.5% of naive CD8, around 2.1% of memory CD4, and approximately 0.4% of memory CD8 clonotypes were shared. Compared with non-shared clonotypes, clonotypes shared by all four sorted-subset donors had higher generation probabilities.

Based on the germline V gene, the CDR1 and CDR2 sequences are SGHAT and FQNNGV. V is shortened by 8 bases, J by 3 bases, and the region joining them spans 11 bases. The CDR3 starts with the cysteine, ends with the phenylalanine, and has 12 residues. Only CDR3 DNA remains: 36 bases, in frame from the first base. As to this clone: Its antigen specificity is not known. Within one base of it there is no much larger clone, and no base qualities were kept.

Using the deep immunoSEQ assay, multiplex PCR amplified TCR CDR3 regions from genomic DNA. Genomic DNA extracted from each cell subset was distributed evenly over all wells of several immunoSEQ 96-well plates, and each plate served as one replicate. For sorted subsets, around 200 ng genomic DNA, equal to 30,000 or so T cell genomes, was loaded into each replicate PCR. The purified libraries were quantified using a Qubit 3.0 fluorometer, sized with a Bioanalyzer 2100, and then quantified again using the KAPA Library Quantification kit. Each immunoSEQ 96-well plate was sequenced on its own single-read 150-cycle Illumina NextSeq 550 flow cell. The published analysis was carried out like this. Because the immunoSEQ output included only junctional sequences and no quality scores, the filtering could not be the same as the filtering used for full-length reads. To assign V/J genes and CDR3, sequences were annotated against IMGT germline references using PyIR, a Python wrapper for IgBLAST v1.9. Reads were removed for weak V/J assignments (E-value above 1e-6), missing CDR3, stop codons, out-of-frame junctions, or ambiguous translated residues. A V3J clonotype was defined by an identical inferred V gene, J gene, and CDR3 amino acid sequence. Percentage overlap between repertoires was computed as shared unique clonotypes divided by the size of the smaller repertoire. Richness of each repertoire was evaluated using RTK rarefaction, the Chao1 estimator, and Recon v2.1 estimates of unobserved clonotypes. For all TCRbeta clonotypes obtained by the gDNA method from a few donors, generation probabilities were computed with OLGA. In TCRdb, the immuneACCESS table is reduced to in-frame sequences with V and J assigned. These tables do not hold every clone; where another copy was compared, an unresolved V gene accounts for under half, and the others remain unexplained. V and J calls and clone size come straight from that table; D and trimming were deduced from the DNA. Recorded for this sample are 760,000 or so clones; 95% to 97% of them occurred a single time. In total, the top ten clones hold around 0.21% of the sample.

For the CD8 naive samples, CD45RO-negative cells were positively selected for CCR7, yielding a CD45RA+CCR7+ population from which TemRA cells were excluded. Donors were healthy HIV-negative adults with no recently reported acute infections or vaccinations. Only Caucasian adults living in Nashville, Tennessee, USA were represented among the donors. Blood was collected by leukapheresis, and PBMCs were isolated by Ficoll-Histopaque density gradient centrifugation and then cryopreserved in liquid nitrogen vapor phase. Analytical flow cytometry was used to check the purity and quantity of every magnetically sorted T cell population. Genomic DNA was isolated from each sorted fraction and quantified by UV absorbance on a Nanodrop 2000c.

This TCR derives from a man aged 25 to 45 in good health. The sample comprised naive CD8+ T cells sorted from blood. The intended sense of this specimen's cell subset or site label: CD45RA+CCR7+. The sequence links TRBV11-2 to TRBJ2-7; a weak D assignment points to TRBD1 (5 bases agree). The sequence in DNA is TGTGCCAGCGAAGGGGAAGGCTACGAGCAGTACTTC. Its translation is CASEGEGYEQYF. Joined to the reference TRBV11-2 and TRBJ2-7 proteins, this CDR3 gives the full variable domain: EAGVAQSPRYKIIEKRQSVAFWCNPISGHATLYWYQQILGQGPKLLIQFQNNGVVDDSQLPKDRFSAERLKGVDSTLKIQPAKLEDSAVYLCASEGEGYEQYFGPGTRLTVT.